This is a list of T cell receptor beta chains from one sample in a study of blood T cell repertoires in COVID-19. Assay used: immunoSEQ multiplex PCR; TCRdb lists only in-frame clones, some missing. The sample yields 200,000 to 250,000 clones, 70% to 90% seen once. The sample taken for sequencing was PBMCs or T cells enriched from blood (not recorded which). These receptors were obtained from a man between 45 and 60 years old who had been exposed to COVID-19. Each CDR3 is given with its conserved first and last residue. The D gene is left open where the match is weak. Rows may omit the clone size; those that give it use once, few, many or a size class.

j_call v_call clone_size d_call cdr3_nt cdr3_aa
TRBJ1-4 TRBV12-2 once NA TGTGCAAGTCGCTTAGAGACCGACAGGGAAAAACTGTTTTTT CASRLETDREKLFF
TRBJ1-2 TRBV28 NA NA TGTGCCAGCAGTTTAGGGTGGGGGGATAACTATGGCTACACCTTC CASSLGWGDNYGYTF
TRBJ2-5 TRBV27 NA NA TGTGCCAGCAGTTTGGTGGGCCCCCCGGGGGAGACCCAGTACTTC CASSLVGPPGETQYF
TRBJ1-4 TRBV5-1 NA NA TGCGCCAGCAGCCGAATCCCGGGACTTCGCGAAAAACTGTTTTTT CASSRIPGLREKLFF
TRBJ1-2 TRBV2 NA NA TGTGCCAGCAGCGCAGGGTTTAACTATGGCTACACCTTC CASSAGFNYGYTF
TRBJ2-5 TRBV5-1 NA NA TGCGCCAGCAGCTTGGGTACTAGCCGTCTCGAAGAGACCCAGTACTTC CASSLGTSRLEETQYF
TRBJ1-2 TRBV9 once TRBD1 TGTGCCAGCAGCAGACAGGGCCTCGACTGGGGCTACACCTTC CASSRQGLDWGYTF
TRBJ2-3 TRBV7-2 NA NA TGTGCCAGCAGCTTAGTTGAGTCAACAGATACGCAGTATTTT CASSLVESTDTQYF
TRBJ1-4 TRBV5-1 NA NA TGCGCCAGCAGCTTGGGAGGGTCGGGAGCAACTAATGAAAAACTGTTTTTT CASSLGGSGATNEKLFF
TRBJ2-2 TRBV5-1 NA TRBD1 TGCGCCAGCAGCTTCTGGACAGGGGCCTACACCGGGGAGCTGTTTTTT CASSFWTGAYTGELFF
TRBJ1-2 TRBV6-5 NA NA TGTGCCAGCAGTCAGGGTACGAAAAATGGCTACACCTTC CASSQGTKNGYTF
TRBJ1-1 TRBV3-1/TRBV3-2 NA NA TGTGCCAGCAGCTATAGAGGGGGGGCCACTGAAGCTTTCTTT CASSYRGGATEAFF
TRBJ1-5 TRBV10-3 NA NA TGTGCCATAGGGAGCCTTGGAGGGATGTCCAATCAGCCCCAGCATTTT CAIGSLGGMSNQPQHF
TRBJ2-2 TRBV28 NA TRBD1 TGTGCCAGCACCATGACGACAGGGACGAACACCGGGGAGCTGTTTTTT CASTMTTGTNTGELFF
TRBJ1-1 TRBV28 once TRBD1 TGTGCCAGCAGTCTAACTACAGGGGGACGGAACACTGAAGCTTTCTTT CASSLTTGGRNTEAFF
TRBJ2-2 TRBV24-1 NA TRBD1 TGTGCCACCAGTGGACCAGCCGGGACAGGGCGCACCGGGGAGCTGTTTTTT CATSGPAGTGRTGELFF
TRBJ2-2 TRBV2 NA TRBD1 TGTGCCAGCAGTGGGACAGGGGTTTGGGGCGGGGAGCTGTTTTTT CASSGTGVWGGELFF
TRBJ1-2 TRBV19 NA TRBD1 TGTGCCAGTAGTAACAGGGGCACTAACTATGGCTACACCTTC CASSNRGTNYGYTF
TRBJ1-1 TRBV5-5 NA NA TGTGCCAGCACCTTGGGGCAGATGAACACTGAAGCTTTCTTT CASTLGQMNTEAFF
TRBJ1-5 TRBV29-1 once TRBD1 TGCAGCGTGAAGGGACAGAACAATCAGCCCCAGCATTTT CSVKGQNNQPQHF
TRBJ2-5 TRBV7-9 NA NA TGTGCCAGCAGCCCTAGGCGGTACGGAATCCAAGAGACCCAGTACTTC CASSPRRYGIQETQYF
TRBJ2-2 TRBV25-1 NA NA TGTGCCAGCAGAGAGGGTACCGGGGAGCTGTTTTTT CASREGTGELFF
TRBJ2-1 TRBV2 once NA TGTGCCAGCAGTAATCGGAGGAATGAGCAGTTCTTC CASSNRRNEQFF
TRBJ2-1 TRBV18 NA TRBD2 TGTGCCAGCTCACCACTTCCTAGCGGGGGGGGAGGTGAGCAGTTCTTC CASSPLPSGGGGEQFF
TRBJ2-1 TRBV2 once TRBD2 TGTGCCAGCAGTGGACTAGCGGGAAACAATGAGCAGTTCTTC CASSGLAGNNEQFF
TRBJ1-2 TRBV2 NA NA TGTGCCAGCAGTTCTTCCGGGGACTATGGCTACACCTTC CASSSSGDYGYTF
TRBJ2-2 TRBV9 NA TRBD1 TGTGCCAGCAGCGGCGACAGGGTCGACACCGGGGAGCTGTTTTTT CASSGDRVDTGELFF
TRBJ1-1 TRBV7-9 once NA TGTGCCAGCAGTTACACCTCGCCCACTGAAGCTTTCTTT CASSYTSPTEAFF
TRBJ1-2 TRBV4-1 NA NA TGCGCCAGCAGCCAACCCGGACAGATACCTTTTGGCTACACCTTC CASSQPGQIPFGYTF
TRBJ2-7 TRBV10-3 NA NA TGTGCCATCAGTGAAACTGGGGGGATTGAGCAGTACTTC CAISETGGIEQYF
TRBJ2-7 TRBV27 once NA TGTGCCAGCAGTTTCTTAGCGGAAAGCTCCTACGAGCAGTACTTC CASSFLAESSYEQYF
TRBJ1-4 TRBV14 once TRBD1 TGTGCCAGCAGCCAGGGAACCGGGACAGTTAATGAAAAACTGTTTTTT CASSQGTGTVNEKLFF
TRBJ1-1 TRBV7-9 NA NA TGTGCCAGCAGCTTAAGGGAGGGGATGAACACTGAAGCTTTCTTT CASSLREGMNTEAFF
TRBJ2-7 TRBV6-2/TRBV6-3 NA TRBD1 TGTGCCAGCAGTTACGAGTGGACAGGGGCTCGCGAGCAGTACTTC CASSYEWTGAREQYF
TRBJ2-3 TRBV28 once TRBD2 TGTGCCAGCAGTTTGGGACTAGCGGGAGAGTGGACAGATACGCAGTATTTT CASSLGLAGEWTDTQYF
TRBJ1-5 TRBV27 NA NA TGTGCCACCTCCCGGAGCAATCAGCCCCAGCATTTT CATSRSNQPQHF
TRBJ2-5 TRBV18 NA NA TGTGCCAGCTCATCGACCGGGGAGACCCAGTACTTC CASSSTGETQYF
TRBJ1-3 TRBV28 NA NA TGTGCCAGCAGTTTCTCCGGGTTGTTTGGAAACACCATATATTTT CASSFSGLFGNTIYF
TRBJ2-2 TRBV7-6 NA TRBD2 TGTGCCAGCAGCTTCGGACTAGCGGGGACGAACACCGGGGAGCTGTTTTTT CASSFGLAGTNTGELFF
TRBJ2-3 TRBV5-1 NA TRBD1 TGCGCCAGCTCCACAGGGGCAGGGGACACAGATACGCAGTATTTT CASSTGAGDTDTQYF
TRBJ1-1 TRBV27 NA NA TGTGCCAGCAGTTTTCTGGGGCACACTGAAGCTTTCTTT CASSFLGHTEAFF
TRBJ1-1 TRBV4-1 NA TRBD1 TGCGCCAGCAGCACCCCGACAGGGGCCACTGAAGCTTTCTTT CASSTPTGATEAFF
TRBJ1-5 TRBV28 NA TRBD1 TGTGCCAGCAGGCCTTCAATCGGGACAGGGGTCGGTCAGCCCCAGCATTTT CASRPSIGTGVGQPQHF
TRBJ1-2 TRBV2 NA TRBD1 TGTGCCAGCAGAGGTTACAGGGGGTCCGGCTACACCTTC CASRGYRGSGYTF
TRBJ1-4 TRBV5-4 NA TRBD1 TGTGCCAGCAGCGCACAGGGGCCAACAAAAGGAAAACTGTTTTTT CASSAQGPTKGKLFF
TRBJ1-1 TRBV5-1 many NA TGCGCCAGCATGAGTGTGGGGGCTGTCTTAGGGAACACTGAAGCTTTCTTT CASMSVGAVLGNTEAFF
TRBJ2-1 TRBV27 NA TRBD1 TGTGCCAGCAGTTCACAGGGGAAGAGGGATGAGCAGTTCTTC CASSSQGKRDEQFF
TRBJ2-1 TRBV29-1 NA TRBD2 TGCAGCGGTGGGGCGACTAGCGTCACCTACAATGAGCAGTTCTTC CSGGATSVTYNEQFF
TRBJ1-1 TRBV5-6 NA NA TGTGCCAGCAGCTTGATCAACACAGAGAGCTTGAACACTGAAGCTTTCTTT CASSLINTESLNTEAFF
TRBJ1-1 TRBV19 NA NA TGTGCCAGTAGTCCCCGACGGGGCACTGAAGCTTTCTTT CASSPRRGTEAFF
TRBJ2-1 TRBV5-1 NA TRBD2 TGCGCCAGCAGCTTGGTGTCTAGCGGGGGAAATGAGCAGTTCTTC CASSLVSSGGNEQFF
TRBJ1-1 TRBV27 once NA TGTGCCAGCAGTTTAAAGGGACTGATGAACACTGAAGCTTTCTTT CASSLKGLMNTEAFF
TRBJ2-7 TRBV2 NA NA TGTGCCAGCAGTGAAACCAGCTACGAGCAGTACTTC CASSETSYEQYF
TRBJ2-2 TRBV5-1 NA TRBD1 TGCGCCAGCAGCCCGCAGGGGGTCACCGGGGAGCTGTTTTTT CASSPQGVTGELFF
TRBJ1-1 TRBV27 NA NA TGTGCCAGCAGTTTATTGGGGGCGGAAGCTTTCTTT CASSLLGAEAFF
TRBJ1-4 TRBV27 NA TRBD1 TGTGCCAGCAGTTCCGGAACCGGGACAGCTGGTGAAAAACTGTTTTTT CASSSGTGTAGEKLFF
TRBJ2-7 TRBV5-1 NA NA TGCGCCAGCAGCGTGGCCGGGGGCTACGAGCAGTACTTC CASSVAGGYEQYF
TRBJ2-1 TRBV7-8 NA NA TGTGCCAGCAGCTTAAAGATCCCGGGGAGCTCCTACAATGAGCAGTTCTTC CASSLKIPGSSYNEQFF